This T cell receptor beta chain is from a study of breast tumors, draining lymph nodes, adjacent tissues. TCRdb recomputed calls from the multiplex PCR reads with MiXCR, one row per CDR3 protein. Among roughly 86,000 distinct CDR3 sequences listed, roughly a fifth were seen once. Breast cancer patients provided tissue from their axillary draining lymph nodes. This clonotype was detected ten times or more. The antigen is undetermined. V dropped 8 bases and J dropped 5 bases, with 19 bases sitting between them. CDR1 is SGHTA and CDR2 is FQGNSA in the germline V gene. The CDR3 runs to 15 residues. Study-wide points: Data fit most tumor T cells coming from lymph node, expanding in tumor.

The rearrangement uses TRBV7-2 and TRBJ2-1; D not resolved. Specimen: axillary lymph node tissue. The clonotype comes from a female donor with breast cancer. Some clones in this sample may be carry-over from other donors' samples. The CDR3 nucleotides are TGTGCCAGCGGTAGAAGGCGTACACCTAACAATGAGCAGTTCTTC. Residues: CASGRRRTPNNEQFF.